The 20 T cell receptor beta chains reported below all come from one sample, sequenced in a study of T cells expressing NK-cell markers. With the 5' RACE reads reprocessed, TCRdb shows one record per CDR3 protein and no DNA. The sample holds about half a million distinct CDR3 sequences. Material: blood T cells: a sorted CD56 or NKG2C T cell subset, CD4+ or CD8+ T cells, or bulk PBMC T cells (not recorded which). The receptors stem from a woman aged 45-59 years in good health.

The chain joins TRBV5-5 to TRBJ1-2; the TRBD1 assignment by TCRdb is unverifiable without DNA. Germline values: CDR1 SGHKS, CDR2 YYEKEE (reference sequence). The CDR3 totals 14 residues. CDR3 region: CASIPGTVLYGYTF.

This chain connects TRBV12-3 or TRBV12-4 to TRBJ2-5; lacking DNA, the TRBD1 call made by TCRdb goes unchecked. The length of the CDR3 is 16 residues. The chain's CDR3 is CASQLRTGGGQETQYF.

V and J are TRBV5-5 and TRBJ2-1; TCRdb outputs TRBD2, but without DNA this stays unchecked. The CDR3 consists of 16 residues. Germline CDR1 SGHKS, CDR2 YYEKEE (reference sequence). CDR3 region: CASSFRLAGVDNEQFF.

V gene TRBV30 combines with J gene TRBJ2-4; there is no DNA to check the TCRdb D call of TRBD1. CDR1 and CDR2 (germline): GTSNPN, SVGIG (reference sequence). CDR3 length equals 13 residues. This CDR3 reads CAWTGTPANIQYF. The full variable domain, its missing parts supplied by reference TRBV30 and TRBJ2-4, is SQTIHQWPATLVQPVGSPLSLECTVEGTSNPNLYWYRQAAGRGLQLLFYSVGIGQISSEVPQNLSASRPQDRQFILSSKKLLLSDSGFYLCAWTGTPANIQYFGAGTRLSVL.

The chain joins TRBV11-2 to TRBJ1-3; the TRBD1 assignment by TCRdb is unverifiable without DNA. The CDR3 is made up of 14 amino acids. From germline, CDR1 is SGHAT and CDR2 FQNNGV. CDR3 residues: CASSSPLGLNTIYF.

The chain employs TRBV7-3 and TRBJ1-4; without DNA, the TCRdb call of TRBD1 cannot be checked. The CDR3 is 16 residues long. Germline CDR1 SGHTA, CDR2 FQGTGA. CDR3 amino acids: CASNPPKWTGEEKLFF. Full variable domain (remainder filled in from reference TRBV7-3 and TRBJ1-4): GAGVSQTPSNKVTEKGKYVELRCDPISGHTALYWYRQSLGQGPEFLIYFQGTGAADDSGLPNDRFFAVRPEGSVSTLKIQRTERGDSAVYLCASNPPKWTGEEKLFFGSGTQLSVL.

The CDR3 spells CASSPLGQGALGTEAFF. The chain couples TRBV5-1 to TRBJ1-1; TCRdb outputs TRBD1, but without DNA this stays unchecked. CDR3 length: 17 residues. Germline V gives CDR1 SGHRS, CDR2 YFSETQ.

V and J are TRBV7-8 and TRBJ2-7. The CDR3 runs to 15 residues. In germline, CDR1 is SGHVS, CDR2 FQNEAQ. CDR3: CASSLGPGKNYEQYF.

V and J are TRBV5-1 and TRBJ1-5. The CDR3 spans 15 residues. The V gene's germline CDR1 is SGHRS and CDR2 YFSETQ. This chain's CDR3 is CASSLGGSKNQPQHF.

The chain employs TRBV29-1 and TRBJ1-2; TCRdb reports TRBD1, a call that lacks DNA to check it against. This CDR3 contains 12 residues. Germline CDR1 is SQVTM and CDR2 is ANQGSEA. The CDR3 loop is CSAGEIRYGYTF.

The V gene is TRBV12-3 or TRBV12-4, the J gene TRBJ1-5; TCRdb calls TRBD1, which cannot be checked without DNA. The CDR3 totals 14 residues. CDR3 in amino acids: CASSLWGKGQPQHF.

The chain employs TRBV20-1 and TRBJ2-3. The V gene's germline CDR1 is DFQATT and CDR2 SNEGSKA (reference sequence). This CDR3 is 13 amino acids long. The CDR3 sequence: CSAKTDNTDTQYF.

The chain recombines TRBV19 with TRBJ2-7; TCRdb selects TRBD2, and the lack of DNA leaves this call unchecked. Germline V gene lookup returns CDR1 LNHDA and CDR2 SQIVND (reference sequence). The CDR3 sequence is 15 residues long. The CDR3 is CASSAQGGGPYEQYF.

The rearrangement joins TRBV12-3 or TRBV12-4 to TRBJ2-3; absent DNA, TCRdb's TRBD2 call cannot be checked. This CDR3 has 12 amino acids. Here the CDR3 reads CASSLPGLAGVF.

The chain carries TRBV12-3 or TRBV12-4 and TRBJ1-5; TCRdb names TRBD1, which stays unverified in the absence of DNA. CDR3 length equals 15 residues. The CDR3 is CASSLGRTNNQPQHF.

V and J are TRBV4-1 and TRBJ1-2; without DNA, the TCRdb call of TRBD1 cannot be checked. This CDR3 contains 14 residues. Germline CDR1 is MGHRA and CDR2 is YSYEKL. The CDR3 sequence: CASSPGPISYGYTF.

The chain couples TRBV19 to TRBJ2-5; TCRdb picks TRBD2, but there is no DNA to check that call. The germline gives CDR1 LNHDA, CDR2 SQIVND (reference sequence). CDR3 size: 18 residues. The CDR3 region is CASSMVRLAGGPQETQYF.

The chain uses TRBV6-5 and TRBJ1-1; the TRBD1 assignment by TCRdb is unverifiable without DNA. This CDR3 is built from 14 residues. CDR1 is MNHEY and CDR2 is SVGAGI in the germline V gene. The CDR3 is CASRQAQGHTEAFF.

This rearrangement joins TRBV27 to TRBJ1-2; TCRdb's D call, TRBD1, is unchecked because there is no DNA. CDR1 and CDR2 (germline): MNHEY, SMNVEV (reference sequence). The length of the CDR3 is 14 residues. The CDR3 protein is CASGITGSVGGYTF.

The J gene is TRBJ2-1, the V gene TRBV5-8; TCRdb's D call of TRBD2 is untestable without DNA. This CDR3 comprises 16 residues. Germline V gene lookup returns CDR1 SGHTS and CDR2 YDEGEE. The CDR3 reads CASSLIRLGGYNEQFF.